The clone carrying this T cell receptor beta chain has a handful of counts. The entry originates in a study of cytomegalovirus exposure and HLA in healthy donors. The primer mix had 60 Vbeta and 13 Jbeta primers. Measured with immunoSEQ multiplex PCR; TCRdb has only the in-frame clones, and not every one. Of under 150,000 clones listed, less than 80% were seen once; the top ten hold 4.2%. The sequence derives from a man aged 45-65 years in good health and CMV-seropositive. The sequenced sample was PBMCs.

The CDR3 bases are TGTGCCAGTAAGACAGGGCAGGAGAATTCACCCCTCCACTTT. Amino acid sequence: CASKTGQENSPLHF. The chain employs TRBV5-4 and TRBJ1-6, with 7 bases that match TRBD1. The germline V gene has CDR1 SGHNT and CDR2 YYREEE (reference sequence). CDR3 length equals 14 residues. With V trimmed by 8 bases and J by 7 bases, 9 bases remained unmatched. Combining the CDR3 with reference TRBV5-4 and TRBJ1-6 gives the whole variable domain ETGVTQSPTHLIKTRGQQVTLRCSSQSGHNTVSWYQQALGQGPQFIFQYYREEENGRGNFPPRFSGLQFPNYSSELNVNALELDDSALYLCASKTGQENSPLHFGNGTRLTVT.